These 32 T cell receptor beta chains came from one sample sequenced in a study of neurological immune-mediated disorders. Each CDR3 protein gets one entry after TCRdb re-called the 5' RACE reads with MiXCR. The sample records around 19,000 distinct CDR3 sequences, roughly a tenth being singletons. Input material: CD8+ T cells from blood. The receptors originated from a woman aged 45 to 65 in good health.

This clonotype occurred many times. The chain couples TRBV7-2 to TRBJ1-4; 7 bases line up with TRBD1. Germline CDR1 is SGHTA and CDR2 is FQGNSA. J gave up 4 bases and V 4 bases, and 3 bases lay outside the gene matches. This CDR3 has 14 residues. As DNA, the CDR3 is TGTGCCAGCAGCTCGGGACAGATTAATGAAAAACTGTTTTTT. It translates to CASSSGQINEKLFF. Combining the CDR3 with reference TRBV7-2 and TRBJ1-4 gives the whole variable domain GAGVSQSPSNKVTEKGKDVELRCDPISGHTALYWYRQSLGQGLEFLIYFQGNSAPDKSGLPSDRFSAERTGGSVSTLTIQRTQQEDSAVYLCASSSGQINEKLFFGSGTQLSVL.

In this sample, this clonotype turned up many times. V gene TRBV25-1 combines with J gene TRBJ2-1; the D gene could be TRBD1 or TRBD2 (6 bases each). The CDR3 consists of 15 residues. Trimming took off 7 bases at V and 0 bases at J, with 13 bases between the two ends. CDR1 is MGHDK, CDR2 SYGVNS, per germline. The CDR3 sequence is CASMEGGSSYNEQFF. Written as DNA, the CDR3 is TGTGCCAGCATGGAGGGGGGAAGCTCCTACAATGAGCAGTTCTTC.

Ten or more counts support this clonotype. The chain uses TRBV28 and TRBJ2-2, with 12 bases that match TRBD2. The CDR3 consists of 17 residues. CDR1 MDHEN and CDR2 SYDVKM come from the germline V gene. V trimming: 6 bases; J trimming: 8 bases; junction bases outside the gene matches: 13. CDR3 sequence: CASSPTRLAGVAGELFF. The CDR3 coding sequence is TGTGCCAGCAGCCCAACTCGACTAGCGGGAGTCGCGGGGGAGCTGTTTTTT.

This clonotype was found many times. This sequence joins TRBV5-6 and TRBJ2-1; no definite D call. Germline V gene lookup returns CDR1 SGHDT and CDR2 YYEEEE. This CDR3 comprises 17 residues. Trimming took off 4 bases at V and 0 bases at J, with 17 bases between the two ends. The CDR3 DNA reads TGTGCCAGCAGCCGAAGGCAGTCCTTACGCTCCTACAATGAGCAGTTCTTC. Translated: CASSRRQSLRSYNEQFF. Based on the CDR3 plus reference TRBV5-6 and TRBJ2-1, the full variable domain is DAGVTQSPTHLIKTRGQQVTLRCSPKSGHDTVSWYQQALGQGPQFIFQYYEEEERQRGNFPDRFSGHQFPNYSSELNVNALLLGDSALYLCASSRRQSLRSYNEQFFGPGTRLTVL.

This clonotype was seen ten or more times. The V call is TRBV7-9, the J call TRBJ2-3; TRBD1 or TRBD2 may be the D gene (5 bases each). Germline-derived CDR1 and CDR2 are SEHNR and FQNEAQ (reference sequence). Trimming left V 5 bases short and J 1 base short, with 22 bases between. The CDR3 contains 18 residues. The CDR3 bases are TGTGCCAGCAGCCATCCCGGGGCGCAGTCTGAGGGCACAGATACGCAGTATTTT. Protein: CASSHPGAQSEGTDTQYF.

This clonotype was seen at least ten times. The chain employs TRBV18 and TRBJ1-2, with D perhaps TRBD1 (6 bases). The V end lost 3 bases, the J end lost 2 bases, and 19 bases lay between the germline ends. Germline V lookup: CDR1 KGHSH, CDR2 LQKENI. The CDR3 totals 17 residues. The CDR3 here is CASSPTGQSAVNYGYTF. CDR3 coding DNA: TGTGCCAGCTCACCCACCGGACAGTCCGCTGTAAACTATGGCTACACCTTC.

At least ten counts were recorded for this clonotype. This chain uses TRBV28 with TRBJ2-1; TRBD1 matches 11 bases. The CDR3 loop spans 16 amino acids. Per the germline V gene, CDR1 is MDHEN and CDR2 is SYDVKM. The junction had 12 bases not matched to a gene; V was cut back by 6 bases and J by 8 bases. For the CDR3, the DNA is TGTGCCAGCAGCCTACGGACAGGGGGCGTTCGTTATGAGCAGTTCTTC. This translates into CASSLRTGGVRYEQFF.

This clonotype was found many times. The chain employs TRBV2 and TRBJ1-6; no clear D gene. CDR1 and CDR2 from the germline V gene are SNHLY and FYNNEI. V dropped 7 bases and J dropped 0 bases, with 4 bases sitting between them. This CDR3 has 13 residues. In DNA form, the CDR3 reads TGTGCCAGCATGGGCTCCTATAATTCACCCCTCCACTTT. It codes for CASMGSYNSPLHF.

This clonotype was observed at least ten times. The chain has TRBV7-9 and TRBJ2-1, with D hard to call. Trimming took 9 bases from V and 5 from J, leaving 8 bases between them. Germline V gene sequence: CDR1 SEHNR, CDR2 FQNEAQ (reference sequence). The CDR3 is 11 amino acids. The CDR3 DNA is TGTGCCAGTGCGTTTAACAATGAGCAGTTCTTC. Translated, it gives CASAFNNEQFF.

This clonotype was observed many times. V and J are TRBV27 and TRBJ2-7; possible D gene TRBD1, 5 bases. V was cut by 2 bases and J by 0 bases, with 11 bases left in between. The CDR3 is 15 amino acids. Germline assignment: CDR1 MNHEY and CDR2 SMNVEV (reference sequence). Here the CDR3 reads CASSLRVRVSYEQYF. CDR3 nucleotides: TGTGCCAGCAGTTTAAGGGTCAGGGTCTCCTACGAGCAGTACTTC.

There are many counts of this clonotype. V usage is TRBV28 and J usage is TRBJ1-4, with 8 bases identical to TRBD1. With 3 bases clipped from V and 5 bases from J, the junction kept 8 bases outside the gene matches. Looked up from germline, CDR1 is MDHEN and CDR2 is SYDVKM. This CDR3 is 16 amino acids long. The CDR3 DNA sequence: TGTGCCAGCAGTTTCCTATCGGGACAGGCGAATGAAAAACTGTTTTTT. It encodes CASSFLSGQANEKLFF.

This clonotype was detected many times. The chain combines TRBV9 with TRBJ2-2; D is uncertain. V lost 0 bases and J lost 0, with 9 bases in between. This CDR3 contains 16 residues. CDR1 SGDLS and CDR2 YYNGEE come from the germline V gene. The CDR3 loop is CASSVVAVSNTGELFF. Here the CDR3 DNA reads TGTGCCAGCAGCGTAGTTGCAGTTTCGAACACCGGGGAGCTGTTTTTT.

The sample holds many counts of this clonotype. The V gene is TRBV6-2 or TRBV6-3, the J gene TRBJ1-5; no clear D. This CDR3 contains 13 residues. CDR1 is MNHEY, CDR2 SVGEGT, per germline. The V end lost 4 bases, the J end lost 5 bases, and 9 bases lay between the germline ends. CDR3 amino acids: CASSWEWHQPQHF. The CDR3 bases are TGTGCCAGCAGTTGGGAATGGCATCAGCCCCAGCATTTT.

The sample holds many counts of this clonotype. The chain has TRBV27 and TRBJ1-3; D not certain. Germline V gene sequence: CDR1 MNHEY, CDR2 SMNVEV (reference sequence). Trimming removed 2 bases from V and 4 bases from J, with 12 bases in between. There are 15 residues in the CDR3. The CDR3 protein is CASSLGSPLGNTIYF. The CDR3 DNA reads TGTGCCAGCAGTTTAGGGTCACCTCTGGGAAACACCATATATTTT.

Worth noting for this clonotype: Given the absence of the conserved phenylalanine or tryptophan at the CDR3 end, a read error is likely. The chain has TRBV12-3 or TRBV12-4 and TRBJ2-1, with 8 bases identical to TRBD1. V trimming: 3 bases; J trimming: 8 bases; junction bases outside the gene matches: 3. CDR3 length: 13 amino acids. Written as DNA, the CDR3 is TGTGCCAGCAGTTTGACAGGGGCCGATGAGCAGTTCTGT. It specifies CASSLTGADEQFC.

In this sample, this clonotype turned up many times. CDR3 bases: TGTGCCAGCAGGCCTACTTGGAGCAATCAGCCCCAGCATTTT. Translation gives CASRPTWSNQPQHF. The J gene is TRBJ1-5, the V gene TRBV27; D is unresolved. V shed 6 bases and J shed 1 base, with 10 bases lying between them. This CDR3 comprises 14 residues. Germline V gives CDR1 MNHEY, CDR2 SMNVEV (reference sequence).

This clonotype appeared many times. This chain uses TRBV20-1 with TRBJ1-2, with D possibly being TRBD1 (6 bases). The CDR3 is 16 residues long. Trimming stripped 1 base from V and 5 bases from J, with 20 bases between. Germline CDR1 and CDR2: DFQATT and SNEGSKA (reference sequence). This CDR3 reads CSARGGVTGMRYGYTF. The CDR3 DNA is TGCAGTGCTAGAGGGGGGGTTACAGGGATGCGTTATGGCTACACCTTC.

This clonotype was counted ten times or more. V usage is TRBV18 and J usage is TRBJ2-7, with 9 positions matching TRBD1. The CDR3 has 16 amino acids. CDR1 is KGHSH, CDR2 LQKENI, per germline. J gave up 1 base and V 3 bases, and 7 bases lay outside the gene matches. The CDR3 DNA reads TGTGCCAGCTCACCGGAGGACAGGGGTCAATCCTACGAGCAGTACTTC. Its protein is CASSPEDRGQSYEQYF.

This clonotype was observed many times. The chain's CDR3 is CSVETGLTGELFF. Written as DNA, the CDR3 is TGCAGCGTTGAAACAGGACTCACCGGGGAGCTGTTTTTT. The genes are TRBV29-1 and TRBJ2-2; D is possibly TRBD1 or TRBD2 (5 bases each). This CDR3 spans 13 amino acids. From germline, CDR1 is SQVTM and CDR2 ANQGSEA. Trimming left V 2 bases short and J 4 bases short, with 8 bases between.

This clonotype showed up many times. CDR3 amino acids: CSAAPGGAGYEQYF. CDR3 DNA: TGCAGTGCTGCCCCAGGGGGCGCCGGTTACGAGCAGTACTTC. V is TRBV20-1 and J is TRBJ2-7; 8 bases fit TRBD1. Trimming at V came to 5 bases and at J to 4 bases, leaving 10 bases not matched to a gene. The CDR3 is 14 residues long. Germline-derived CDR1 and CDR2 are DFQATT and SNEGSKA (reference sequence).

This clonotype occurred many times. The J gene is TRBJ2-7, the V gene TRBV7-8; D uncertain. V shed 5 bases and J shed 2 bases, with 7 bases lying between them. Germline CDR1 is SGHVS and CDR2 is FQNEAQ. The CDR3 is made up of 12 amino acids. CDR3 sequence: CASSRGTYEQYF. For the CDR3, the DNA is TGTGCCAGCAGCCGTGGGACCTACGAGCAGTACTTC.

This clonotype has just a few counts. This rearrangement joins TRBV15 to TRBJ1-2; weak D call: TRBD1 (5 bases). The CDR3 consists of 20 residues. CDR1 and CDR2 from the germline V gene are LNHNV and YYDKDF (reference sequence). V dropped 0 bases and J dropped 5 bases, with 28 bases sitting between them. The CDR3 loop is CATSRDPPQLGTSKGYGYTF. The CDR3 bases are TGTGCCACCAGCAGAGATCCCCCTCAGTTGGGGACCTCGAAGGGGTATGGCTACACCTTC.

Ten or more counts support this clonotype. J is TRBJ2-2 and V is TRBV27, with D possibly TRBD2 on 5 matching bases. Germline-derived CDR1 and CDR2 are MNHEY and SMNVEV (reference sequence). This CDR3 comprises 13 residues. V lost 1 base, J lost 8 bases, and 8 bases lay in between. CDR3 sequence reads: CASSLLRTGELFF. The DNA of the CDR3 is TGTGCCAGCAGTTTATTGCGGACTGGGGAGCTGTTTTTT.

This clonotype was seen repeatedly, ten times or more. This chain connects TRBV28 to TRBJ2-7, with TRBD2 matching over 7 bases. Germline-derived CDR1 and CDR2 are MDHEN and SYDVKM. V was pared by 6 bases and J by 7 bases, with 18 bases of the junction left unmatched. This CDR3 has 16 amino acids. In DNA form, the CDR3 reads TGTGCCAGCAGACCCCTCTCGGGACTACAATACGGGGAGCAGTACTTC. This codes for CASRPLSGLQYGEQYF.

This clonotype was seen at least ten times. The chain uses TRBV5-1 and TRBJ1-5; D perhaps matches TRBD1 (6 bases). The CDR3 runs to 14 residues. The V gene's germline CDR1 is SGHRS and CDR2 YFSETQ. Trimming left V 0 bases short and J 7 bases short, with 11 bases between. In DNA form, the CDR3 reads TGCGCCAGCAGCTTGGGGTGGGGGGCACAGCCCCAGCATTTT. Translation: CASSLGWGAQPQHF.

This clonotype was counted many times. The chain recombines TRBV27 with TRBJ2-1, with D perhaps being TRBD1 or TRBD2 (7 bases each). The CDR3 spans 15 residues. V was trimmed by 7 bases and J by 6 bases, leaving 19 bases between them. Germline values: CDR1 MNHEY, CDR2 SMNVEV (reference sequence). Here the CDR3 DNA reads TGTGCCAGCAAGTTGCTCCAGGGGGGGGGCAATGAGCAGTTCTTC. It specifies CASKLLQGGGNEQFF.

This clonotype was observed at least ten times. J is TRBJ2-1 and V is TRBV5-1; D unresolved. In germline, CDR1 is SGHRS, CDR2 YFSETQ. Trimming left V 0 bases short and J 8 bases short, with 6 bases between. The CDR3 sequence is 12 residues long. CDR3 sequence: CASSLAGDEQFF. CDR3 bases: TGCGCCAGCAGCTTGGCTGGGGATGAGCAGTTCTTC. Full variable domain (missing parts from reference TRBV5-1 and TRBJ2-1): KAGVTQTPRYLIKTRGQQVTLSCSPISGHRSVSWYQQTPGQGLQFLFEYFSETQRNKGNFPGRFSGRQFSNSRSEMNVSTLELGDSALYLCASSLAGDEQFFGPGTRLTVL.

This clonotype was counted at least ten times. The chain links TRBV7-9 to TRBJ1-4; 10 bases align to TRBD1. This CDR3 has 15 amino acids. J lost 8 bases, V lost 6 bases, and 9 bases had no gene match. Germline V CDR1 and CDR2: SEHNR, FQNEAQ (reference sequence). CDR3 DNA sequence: TGTGCCAGCAGTTCCGGGACAGGGGCGAGGGAAAAACTGTTTTTT. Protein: CASSSGTGAREKLFF.

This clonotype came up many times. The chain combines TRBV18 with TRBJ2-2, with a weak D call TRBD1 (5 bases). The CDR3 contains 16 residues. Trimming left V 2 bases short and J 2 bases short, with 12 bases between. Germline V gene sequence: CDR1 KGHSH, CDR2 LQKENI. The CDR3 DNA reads TGTGCCAGCTCACCAAAGAGGACAATTAACACCGGGGAGCTGTTTTTT. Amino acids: CASSPKRTINTGELFF.

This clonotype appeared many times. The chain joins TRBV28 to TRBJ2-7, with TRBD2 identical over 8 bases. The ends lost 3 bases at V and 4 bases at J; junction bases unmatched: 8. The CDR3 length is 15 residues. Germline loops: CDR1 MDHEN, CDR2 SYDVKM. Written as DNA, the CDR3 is TGTGCCAGCAGTTTTAGCCCGGGGGGGAGGTACGAGCAGTACTTC. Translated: CASSFSPGGRYEQYF.

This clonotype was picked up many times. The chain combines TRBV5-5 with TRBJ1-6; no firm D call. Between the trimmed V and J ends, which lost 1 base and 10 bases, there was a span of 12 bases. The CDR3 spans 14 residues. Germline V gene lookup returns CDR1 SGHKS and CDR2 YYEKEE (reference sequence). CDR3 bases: TGTGCCAGCAGCTTGTCCGTGCCTGGGTCACCCCTCCACTTT. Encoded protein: CASSLSVPGSPLHF.

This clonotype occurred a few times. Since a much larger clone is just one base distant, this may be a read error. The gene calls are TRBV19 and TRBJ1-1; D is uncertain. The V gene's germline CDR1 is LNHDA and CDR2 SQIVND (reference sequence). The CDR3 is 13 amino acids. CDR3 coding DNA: TGTGCCAGTAGTACTTACAGTAACAATGAAGCTTTCTTT. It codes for CASSTYSNNEAFF.